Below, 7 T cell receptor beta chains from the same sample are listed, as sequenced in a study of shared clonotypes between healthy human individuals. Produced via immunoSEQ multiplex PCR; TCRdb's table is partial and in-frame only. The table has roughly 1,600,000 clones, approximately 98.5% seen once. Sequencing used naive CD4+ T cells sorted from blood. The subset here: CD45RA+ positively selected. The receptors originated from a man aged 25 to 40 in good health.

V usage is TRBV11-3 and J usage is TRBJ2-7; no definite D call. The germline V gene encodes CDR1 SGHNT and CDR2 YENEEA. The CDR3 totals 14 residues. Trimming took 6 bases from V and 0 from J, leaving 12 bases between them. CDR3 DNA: TGTGCCAGCAGTATCGAGTCTTCCTCCTACGAGCAGTACTTC. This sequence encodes CASSIESSSYEQYF.

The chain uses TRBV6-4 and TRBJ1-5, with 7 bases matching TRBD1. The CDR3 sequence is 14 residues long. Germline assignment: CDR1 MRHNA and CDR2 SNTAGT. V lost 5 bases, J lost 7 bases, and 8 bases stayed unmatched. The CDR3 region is CASSRPDRVQPQHF. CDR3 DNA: TGTGCCAGCAGTCGACCTGACAGGGTCCAGCCCCAGCATTTT.

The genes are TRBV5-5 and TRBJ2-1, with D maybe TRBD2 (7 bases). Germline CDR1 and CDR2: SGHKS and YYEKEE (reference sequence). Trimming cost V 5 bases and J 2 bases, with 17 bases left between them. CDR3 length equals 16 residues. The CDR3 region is CASSGRGAGTYNEQFF. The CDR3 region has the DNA TGTGCCAGCAGTGGACGGGGGGCAGGAACCTACAATGAGCAGTTCTTC.

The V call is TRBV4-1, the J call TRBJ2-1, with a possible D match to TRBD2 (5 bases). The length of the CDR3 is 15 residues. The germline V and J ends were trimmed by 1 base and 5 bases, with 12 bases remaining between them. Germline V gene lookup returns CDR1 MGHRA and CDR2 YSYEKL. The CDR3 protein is CASSQGGARNNEQFF. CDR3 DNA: TGCGCCAGCAGCCAAGGGGGAGCCAGAAACAATGAGCAGTTCTTC.

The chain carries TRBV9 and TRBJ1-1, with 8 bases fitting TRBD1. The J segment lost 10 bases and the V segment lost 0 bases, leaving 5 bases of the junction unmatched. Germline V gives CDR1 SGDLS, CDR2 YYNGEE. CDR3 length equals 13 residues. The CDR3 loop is CASSVAAQGGAFF. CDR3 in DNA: TGTGCCAGCAGCGTAGCCGCACAGGGGGGAGCTTTCTTT.

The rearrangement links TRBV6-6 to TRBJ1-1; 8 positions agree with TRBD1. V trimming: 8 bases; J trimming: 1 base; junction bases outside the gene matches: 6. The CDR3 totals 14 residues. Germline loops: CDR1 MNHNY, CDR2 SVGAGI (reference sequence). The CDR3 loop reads CASRPTGANTEAFF. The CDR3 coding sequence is TGTGCCAGCCGACCGACAGGGGCGAACACTGAAGCTTTCTTT.

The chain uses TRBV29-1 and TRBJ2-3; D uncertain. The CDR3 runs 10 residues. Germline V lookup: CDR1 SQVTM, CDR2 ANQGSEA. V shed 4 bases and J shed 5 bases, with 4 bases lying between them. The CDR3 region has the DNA TGCAGCGTTGGGTTAGATACGCAGTATTTT. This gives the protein CSVGLDTQYF.